Sequencing of this T cell receptor (beta chain) was carried out in a study of blood T cell repertoires in COVID-19. Background on the study: Spain, Italy and the United States supplied samples that represented acute and convalescent COVID-19. PBMCs, B-cell-depleted T cells, or T cells provided the cDNA or gDNA that made up the material.

In the original analysis: Counts of nucleated cells, estimated from reference gene primer amplification, were obtained. The table came from immunoSEQ multiplex PCR; TCRdb's copy has only in-frame clones and leaves some out. Clone size and the V and J calls come from that table; the DNA yielded D and trimming. The table includes about 100,000 clones, about 79% detected once. V dropped 0 bases and J dropped 5; count of bases not matched to a gene: 6. The CDR3 length is 15 residues. Germline values: CDR1 SGDLS, CDR2 YYNGEE. Material: peripheral blood. The receptor was derived from a woman over 75 with active or convalescent COVID-19. The J gene is TRBJ2-7, the V gene TRBV9, with 9 bases lining up with TRBD1. CDR3 residues: CASSVGGQGFDEQYF. For the CDR3, the DNA is TGTGCCAGCAGCGTAGGGGGACAGGGATTCGACGAGCAGTACTTC.